Each of the 20 T cell receptor beta chains below was sequenced from the same sample in a study of shared clonotypes between healthy human individuals. The assay was immunoSEQ multiplex PCR, and TCRdb's table has in-frame clones only and misses some. The data contain 2 million to 2.5 million clones, roughly 94% of them singletons. The sequenced sample consisted of naive CD4+ T cells sorted from blood. Subset meaning: CD45RA+ positively selected. The receptor set was obtained from a man in his late teens or twenties in good health.

V usage is TRBV10-3 and J usage is TRBJ1-1; D is perhaps TRBD1 (5 bases). Germline V lookup: CDR1 ENHRY, CDR2 SYGVKD. The CDR3 sequence is 13 residues long. V lost 8 bases and J 1 base, leaving 11 bases between the germline ends. The CDR3 bases are TGTGCCATCCGGCTACAGGAGAACACTGAAGCTTTCTTT. As protein: CAIRLQENTEAFF.

The genes are TRBV2 and TRBJ1-2, with 9 positions matching TRBD1. The CDR3 spans 15 residues. The junction had 13 bases not matched to a gene; V was cut back by 8 bases and J by 6 bases. Germline V gene lookup returns CDR1 SNHLY and CDR2 FYNNEI. The CDR3 reads CASGKDRGNWDGYTF. The CDR3 DNA reads as TGTGCCAGCGGAAAGGACAGGGGTAATTGGGATGGCTACACCTTC.

This chain joins TRBV11-2 and TRBJ2-1; D remains ambiguous. V dropped 1 base and J dropped 6 bases, with 13 bases sitting between them. This CDR3 has 15 amino acids. Germline loops: CDR1 SGHAT, CDR2 FQNNGV. This CDR3 is CASSLAPRAPNEQFF. CDR3 coding DNA: TGTGCCAGCAGCTTAGCCCCAAGGGCCCCCAATGAGCAGTTCTTC.

This clone was found once. V is TRBV9 and J is TRBJ2-5, with 14 bases aligning to TRBD2. Looked up from germline, CDR1 is SGDLS and CDR2 is YYNGEE. CDR3 length: 16 residues. The V segment lost 4 bases and the J segment 2 bases; nucleotides outside the gene matches: 4. The CDR3 spells CASSTGLAGVQETQYF. CDR3 DNA: TGTGCCAGCAGCACGGGACTAGCGGGAGTTCAAGAGACCCAGTACTTC.

DNA of the CDR3: TGTGCCAGCAGTTCCGCGGGGAATCGGAACACTGAAGCTTTCTTT. This gives the protein CASSSAGNRNTEAFF. This chain uses TRBV6-5 with TRBJ1-1; no definite D call. Germline V gene data show CDR1 as MNHEY and CDR2 as SVGAGI. The length of the CDR3 is 15 residues. The germline V and J ends were trimmed by 4 bases and 1 base, with 13 bases remaining between them.

Regarding this clone: Other DNA sequences within the sample encode an identical CDR3. The rearrangement joins TRBV7-2 to TRBJ2-2; D unresolved. V gave up 0 bases and J gave up 5 bases, with 7 bases separating them. CDR3 length: 14 residues. CDR1 is SGHTA, CDR2 FQGNSA, per germline. The CDR3 sequence: CASSLALGTGELFF. Written as DNA, the CDR3 is TGTGCCAGCAGCTTAGCTCTAGGGACCGGGGAGCTGTTTTTT. Full variable domain (outside the CDR3, taken from reference TRBV7-2 and TRBJ2-2): GAGVSQSPSNKVTEKGKDVELRCDPISGHTALYWYRQSLGQGLEFLIYFQGNSAPDKSGLPSDRFSAERTGGSVSTLTIQRTQQEDSAVYLCASSLALGTGELFFGEGSRLTVL.

This chain connects TRBV7-8 to TRBJ2-1; D might be TRBD1 or TRBD2, each matching 5 bases. Germline CDR1 reads SGHVS; CDR2 reads FQNEAQ. Deletions cut 2 bases from V and 2 bases from J, with 13 bases between. The CDR3 has 16 amino acids. The CDR3 loop is CASSLLRGIAYNEQFF. The CDR3 DNA is TGTGCCAGCAGCTTACTCCGGGGCATTGCCTACAATGAGCAGTTCTTC.

The rearrangement joins TRBV6-5 to TRBJ1-4; D uncertain. The V end was cut by 6 bases, the J end by 5 bases, with 10 bases between. The CDR3 is 13 residues long. Germline CDR1 and CDR2: MNHEY and SVGAGI. The CDR3: CASRRTENEKLFF. The CDR3 nucleotides are TGTGCCAGCAGGCGGACGGAGAATGAAAAACTGTTTTTT.

V gene TRBV29-1 combines with J gene TRBJ2-3; weak D call: TRBD2 (5 bases). V lost 7 bases to trimming and J lost 0 bases, with 14 bases between them. This CDR3 has 14 residues. CDR1 is SQVTM and CDR2 is ANQGSEA in the germline V gene. CDR3 DNA sequence: TGCAGCGCAGCCGGGGTACCTAGCACAGATACGCAGTATTTT. This codes for CSAAGVPSTDTQYF.

Turning to this clone: One base away lies a much larger clone, so this may be a sequencing read error. The rearrangement joins TRBV28 to TRBJ2-7; D is unresolved. Looked up from germline, CDR1 is MDHEN and CDR2 is SYDVKM. CDR3 length equals 12 residues. Trimming pared 6 bases from V and 3 bases from J, leaving 9 bases between. The CDR3 DNA sequence: TGTGCCAGCAGCTGGGCAGGCTACGAGCAGTACTTC. It is translated as CASSWAGYEQYF.

The rearrangement uses TRBV5-1 and TRBJ2-5; no reliable D call. Germline CDR1 is SGHRS and CDR2 is YFSETQ. Trimming shortened V by 1 base and J by 1 base, and 11 bases separated the two germline ends. The CDR3 runs 15 residues. CDR3 region: CASSLLSGPQETQYF. CDR3 nucleotide sequence: TGCGCCAGCAGCTTGCTTTCGGGCCCCCAAGAGACCCAGTACTTC.

As regards this clone: A read error may explain this, as a much larger clone is one base away. The sample holds other DNA sequences that translate to the same CDR3. V and J are TRBV5-1 and TRBJ1-5; tentative D call: TRBD1 (5 bases). Trimming stripped 0 bases from V and 0 bases from J, with 7 bases between. In germline, CDR1 is SGHRS, CDR2 YFSETQ. CDR3 length equals 15 residues. The CDR3 loop is CASSLAGGSNQPQHF. The CDR3 DNA sequence: TGCGCCAGCAGCTTGGCCGGGGGTAGCAATCAGCCCCAGCATTTT.

V gene TRBV7-8 combines with J gene TRBJ1-5; 9 bases agree with TRBD1. Germline lookup yields CDR1 SGHVS and CDR2 FQNEAQ. The CDR3 is 18 residues long. V lost 5 bases and J lost 0; bases outside the gene matches: 11. CDR3 protein: CASSRTGTGTYSNQPQHF. CDR3 nucleotides: TGTGCCAGCAGCCGAACCGGGACAGGGACCTATAGCAATCAGCCCCAGCATTTT.

To note about this clone: Other DNA sequences in this specimen translate into the identical CDR3. The chain combines TRBV18 with TRBJ1-5; 9 bases align to TRBD1. CDR1 is KGHSH, CDR2 LQKENI, per germline. V lost 3 bases and J lost 3; bases outside the gene matches: 6. The CDR3 contains 16 residues. Here the CDR3 DNA reads TGTGCCAGCTCACCGCCGGGACAGGGACTCAATCAGCCCCAGCATTTT. It codes for CASSPPGQGLNQPQHF.

V is TRBV7-2 and J is TRBJ2-1; D uncertain. Trimming cost V 6 bases and J 3 bases, with 15 bases left between them. CDR1 is SGHTA and CDR2 is FQGNSA in the germline V gene. CDR3 length: 15 amino acids. This CDR3 reads CASRKSLADYNEQFF. DNA for the CDR3: TGTGCCAGCAGAAAGTCGTTGGCAGACTACAATGAGCAGTTCTTC.

As to this clone: Other DNA sequences in this specimen translate into the identical CDR3. The CDR3 reads CASSVVAGSYNEQFF. The CDR3 nucleotides are TGTGCCAGCAGCGTAGTAGCGGGGTCCTACAATGAGCAGTTCTTC. The chain uses TRBV9 and TRBJ2-1; TRBD2 matches at 8 bases. Germline V gene sequence: CDR1 SGDLS, CDR2 YYNGEE. This CDR3 has 15 residues. Unmatched junction bases numbered 0, after V lost 0 bases and J lost 1 base.

The rearrangement joins TRBV4-1 to TRBJ2-2; D ambiguous. This CDR3 region has 16 residues. The V and J ends lost 4 bases and 0 bases respectively, with 12 bases between them. Germline assignment: CDR1 MGHRA and CDR2 YSYEKL. CDR3 sequence: CASSRELLSNTGELFF. The CDR3 region has the DNA TGCGCCAGCAGCCGCGAGTTACTCTCGAACACCGGGGAGCTGTTTTTT.

The rearrangement joins TRBV5-4 to TRBJ2-7; 14 bases are shared with TRBD2. The CDR3 has 18 residues. Germline values: CDR1 SGHNT, CDR2 YYREEE (reference sequence). V lost 4 bases, J lost 6 bases, and 15 bases stayed unmatched. The chain's CDR3 is CASSPGGLSGLAGGEQYF. DNA for the CDR3: TGTGCCAGCAGCCCTGGTGGATTGAGTGGACTAGCGGGAGGCGAGCAGTACTTC.

The chain couples TRBV6-5 to TRBJ2-5; 12 nucleotides line up with TRBD2. In germline, CDR1 is MNHEY, CDR2 SVGAGI. This CDR3 contains 11 residues. CDR3 protein: CGTSGEETQYF. CDR3 DNA: TGTGGGACTAGCGGGGAAGAGACCCAGTACTTC.

The rearrangement links TRBV18 to TRBJ1-1; tentative D call: TRBD1 (6 bases). V was shortened by 3 bases and J by 4 bases, with 12 bases between the two germline ends. CDR1 is KGHSH and CDR2 is LQKENI in the germline V gene. This CDR3 spans 14 amino acids. The CDR3 nucleotides are TGTGCCAGCTCACCGGGGGCTCTGGGCACTGAAGCTTTCTTT. Its translation is CASSPGALGTEAFF. Full variable domain (missing parts from reference TRBV18 and TRBJ1-1): NAGVMQNPRHLVRRRGQEARLRCSPMKGHSHVYWYRQLPEEGLKFMVYLQKENIIDESGMPKERFSAEFPKEGPSILRIQQVVRGDSAAYFCASSPGALGTEAFFGQGTRLTVV.